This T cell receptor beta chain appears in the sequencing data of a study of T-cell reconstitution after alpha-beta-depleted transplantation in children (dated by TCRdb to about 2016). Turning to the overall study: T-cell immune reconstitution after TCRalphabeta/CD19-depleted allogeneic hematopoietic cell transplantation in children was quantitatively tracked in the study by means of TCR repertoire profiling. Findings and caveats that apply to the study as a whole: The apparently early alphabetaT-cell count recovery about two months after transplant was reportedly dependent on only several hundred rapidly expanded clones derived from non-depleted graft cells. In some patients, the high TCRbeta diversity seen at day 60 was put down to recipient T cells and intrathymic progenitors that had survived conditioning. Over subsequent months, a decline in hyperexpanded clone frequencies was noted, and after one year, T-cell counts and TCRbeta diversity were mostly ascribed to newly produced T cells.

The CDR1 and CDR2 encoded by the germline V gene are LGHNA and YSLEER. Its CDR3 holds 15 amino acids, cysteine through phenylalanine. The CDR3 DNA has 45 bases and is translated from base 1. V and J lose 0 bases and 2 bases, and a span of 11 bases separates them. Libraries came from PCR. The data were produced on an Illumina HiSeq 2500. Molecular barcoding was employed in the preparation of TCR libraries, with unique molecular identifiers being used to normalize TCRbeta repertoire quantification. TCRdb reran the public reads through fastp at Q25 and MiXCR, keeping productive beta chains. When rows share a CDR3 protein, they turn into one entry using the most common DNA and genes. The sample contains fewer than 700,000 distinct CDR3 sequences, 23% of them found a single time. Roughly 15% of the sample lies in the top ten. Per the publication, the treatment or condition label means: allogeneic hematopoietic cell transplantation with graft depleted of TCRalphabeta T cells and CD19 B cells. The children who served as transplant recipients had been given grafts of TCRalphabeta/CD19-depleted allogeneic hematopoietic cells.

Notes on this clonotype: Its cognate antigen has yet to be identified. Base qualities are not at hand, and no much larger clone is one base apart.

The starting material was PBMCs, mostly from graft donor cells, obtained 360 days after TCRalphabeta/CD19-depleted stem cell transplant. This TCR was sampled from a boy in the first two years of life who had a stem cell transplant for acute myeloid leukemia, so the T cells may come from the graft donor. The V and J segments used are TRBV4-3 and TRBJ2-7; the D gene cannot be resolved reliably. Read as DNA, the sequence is TGCGCCAGCAGCCAAGAAGACGGTGGCACCTACGAGCAGTACTTC. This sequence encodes CASSQEDGGTYEQYF.